This TCR beta chain was identified during a study of T cells in Graves' hyperthyroidism and ophthalmopathy. Study-level findings and limits: From stable hyperthyroidism, ophthalmopathy was separated by a 13 V-J model.

On this clonotype: The antigen is undetermined.

The definition of stable Graves' hyperthyroidism was no ophthalmopathy progression within 18 months. Exclusions: uncontrolled infection, other autoimmune disease, pregnancy, lactation. Germline V lookup: CDR1 LGHNA, CDR2 YNFKEQ. V lost 0 bases and J lost 9; bases outside the gene matches: 10. This CDR3 has 17 residues. Template material for amplifying TCR beta CDR3 regions consisted of RNA transcripts. A first-round RT-PCR of the TCR CDR3 used the HTBI primer set. TCRdb fed the multiplex PCR reads into MiXCR, producing one record per CDR3 protein. The table lists over 650,000 distinct CDR3 sequences, over 15% of them singletons.

This TCR came from a man between 18 and 35 years old with Graves' hyperthyroidism. The chain employs TRBV4-2 and TRBJ2-4, with TRBD2 matching over 11 bases. Sequencing was carried out using blood. The CDR3 DNA sequence: TGTGCCAGCAGCCAAGACCCTACTAGCGGGAGAGATGGCATTCAGTACTTC. Translation gives CASSQDPTSGRDGIQYF.